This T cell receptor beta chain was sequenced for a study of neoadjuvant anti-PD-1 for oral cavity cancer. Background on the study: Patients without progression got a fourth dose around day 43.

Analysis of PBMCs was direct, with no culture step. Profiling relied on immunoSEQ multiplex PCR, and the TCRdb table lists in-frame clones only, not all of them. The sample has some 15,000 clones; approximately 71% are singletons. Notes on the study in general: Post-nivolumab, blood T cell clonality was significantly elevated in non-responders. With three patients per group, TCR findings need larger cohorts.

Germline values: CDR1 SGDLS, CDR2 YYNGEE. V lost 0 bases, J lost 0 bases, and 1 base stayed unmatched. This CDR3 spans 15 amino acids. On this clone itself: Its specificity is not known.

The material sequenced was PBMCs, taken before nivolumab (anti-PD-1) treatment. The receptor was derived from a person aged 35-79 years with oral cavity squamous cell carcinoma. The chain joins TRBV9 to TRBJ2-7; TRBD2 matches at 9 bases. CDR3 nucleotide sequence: TGTGCCAGCAGCGTAGGGCGGGAGGGCTCCTACGAGCAGTACTTC. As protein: CASSVGREGSYEQYF.